The sequence of this T cell receptor (beta chain) was determined in a study of T cell changes during pregnancy in multiple sclerosis (dated by TCRdb to between 2018 and 2020). Concerning the study at large: Changes in the T cell repertoire over the course of pregnancy were examined in this study in women with multiple sclerosis.

Taken from the germline V gene (reference sequence), the CDR1 and CDR2 loops are GTSNPN and SVGIG. Inclusive of the bounding cysteine and phenylalanine, the CDR3 is 12 residues long. Here the CDR3 DNA is all that survives: 36 bases in frame from base 1. Compared with germline, V lacks 3 bases and J lacks 5 bases; bases without a gene match: 3. Comments on this clone: Its antigen target is currently unknown. The sample holds no much larger clone one base away, and base qualities are not on file.

The library was produced with the immunoSEQ multiplex PCR assay. Sourced from immuneACCESS, this table was stored by TCRdb with only in-frame sequences that have V and J called. A share of the clones is absent; for the studies checked, an unresolved V gene accounts for under half, and the remainder has no known explanation. This sample holds roughly 27,000 clones; 88% were observed only once. The ten largest clones represent roughly 8% of the sample. The V gene is TRBV30 and the J gene is TRBJ2-7, with 8 junctional bases fitting TRBD1. This clonotype originated in a female donor with multiple sclerosis, enrolled in a pregnancy study. The sample in question was CD8+ T cells from peripheral blood mononuclear cells, obtained in the second trimester of pregnancy. The CDR3 sequence is CAWSVTGDEQYF. The DNA sequence is TGTGCCTGGAGCGTGACAGGGGACGAGCAGTACTTC.